The next 21 T cell receptor beta chains were all read from a single sample in a study of blood T cells in healthy people across ages. Alongside a J-beta primer mix, a sample-barcoded 5' primer served in a second PCR lasting roughly 7 to 12 cycles. MiXCR was run by TCRdb on the 5' RACE reads, yielding one entry per CDR3 protein. The profile shows 650,000 to 1,000,000 distinct CDR3 sequences, roughly 40% of them singletons. Sequenced material: blood. These receptors were collected from a man aged 18 to 35 in good health.

This clonotype was picked up many times. This chain uses TRBV20-1 with TRBJ2-5, with D unresolved. The V and J ends lost 3 bases and 2 bases respectively, with 10 bases between them. This CDR3 region has 13 residues. The germline CDR1 and CDR2 sequences are DFQATT and SNEGSKA (reference sequence). CDR3 coding DNA: TGCAGTGCTAGCCCCGACGGACAAGAGACCCAGTACTTC. Translation: CSASPDGQETQYF.

In this sample, this clonotype turned up once. CDR3: CASREPRTRIEAFF. CDR3 in DNA: TGTGCCAGTCGGGAACCCCGGACAAGGATTGAAGCTTTCTTT. This sequence joins TRBV19 and TRBJ1-1; TRBD1 might be the D (5 bases). The germline V gene has CDR1 LNHDA and CDR2 SQIVND (reference sequence). Trimming pared 8 bases from V and 7 bases from J, leaving 20 bases between. The length of the CDR3 is 14 residues.

This clonotype was observed once. The V and J genes are TRBV7-9 and TRBJ2-5; the match to TRBD1 covers 8 bases. J lost 3 bases, V lost 1 base, and 10 bases had no gene match. The CDR3 runs 17 residues. Germline V CDR1 and CDR2: SEHNR, FQNEAQ (reference sequence). Here the CDR3 reads CASSLVLTGEVKETQYF. In DNA form, the CDR3 reads TGTGCCAGCAGCTTAGTCTTGACAGGGGAAGTTAAAGAGACCCAGTACTTC.

This clonotype appeared many times. The V gene is TRBV7-9, the J gene TRBJ1-6, with 8 bases that match TRBD1. This CDR3 is built from 17 residues. CDR1 and CDR2 (germline): SEHNR, FQNEAQ (reference sequence). Trimming removed 4 bases from V and 9 bases from J; junction bases left unmatched: 14. The CDR3 region is CASSSHDRTGLSSPLHF. In DNA form, the CDR3 reads TGTGCCAGCAGCTCCCACGATAGGACAGGGTTGTCTTCACCCCTCCACTTT.

V and J are TRBV20-1 and TRBJ1-5; tentatively, D is TRBD1 (6 bases). Trimming cost V 6 bases and J 6 bases, with 21 bases left between them. Germline loops: CDR1 DFQATT, CDR2 SNEGSKA (reference sequence). The CDR3 runs 15 residues. The CDR3 DNA is TGCAGTGCCTCTCTCCGGGGGGCAGGGGCTCAGCCCCAGCATTTT. Encoded protein: CSASLRGAGAQPQHF.

The V gene is TRBV9, the J gene TRBJ1-2; TRBD1 is a possible D gene (6 bases). Germline CDR1 and CDR2: SGDLS and YYNGEE. The CDR3 is 15 residues long. V was shortened by 3 bases and J by 7 bases, with 19 bases between the two germline ends. The CDR3 nucleotides are TGTGCCAGCAGCGCGCTTGAACCCGGGACAAGTGGCTACACCTTC. Encoded protein: CASSALEPGTSGYTF.

This clonotype was seen more than once but under ten times. The chain has TRBV7-2 and TRBJ1-2; TRBD1 is a possible D gene (6 bases). The CDR3 sequence is 14 residues long. V was pared by 3 bases and J by 2 bases, with 10 bases between. Germline CDR1 is SGHTA and CDR2 is FQGNSA. CDR3: CASSFGGSNYGYTF. CDR3 coding DNA: TGTGCCAGCAGCTTCGGGGGCTCCAACTATGGCTACACCTTC.

This clonotype occurred a few times. The chain joins TRBV7-3 to TRBJ2-1; D may be TRBD1 (6 bases). V was cut by 7 bases and J by 15 bases, with 19 bases left in between. The CDR3 loop spans 12 amino acids. CDR1 and CDR2 from the germline V gene are SGHTA and FQGTGA. DNA for the CDR3: TGTGCCAGCACCATGGGGGCTAGTTCAGCGTTCTTC. Translated, it gives CASTMGASSAFF.

The chain combines TRBV12-3 or TRBV12-4 with TRBJ2-2, with D unclear. CDR3 length equals 16 residues. V gave up 1 base and J gave up 5 bases, with 14 bases separating them. CDR3 coding DNA: TGTGCCAGCAGTTTAGTGAACGGCCAGAGGACCGGGGAGCTGTTTTTT. As protein: CASSLVNGQRTGELFF.

This clonotype was counted only a few times. The chain combines TRBV9 with TRBJ2-2; 9 positions agree with TRBD2. The CDR3 is made up of 16 amino acids. CDR1 is SGDLS, CDR2 YYNGEE, per germline. J was trimmed by 6 bases and V by 3 bases; bases with no gene match: 9. CDR3 loop: CASSEWTSVRPGELFF. For the CDR3, the DNA is TGTGCCAGCAGCGAGTGGACTAGCGTGAGGCCCGGGGAGCTGTTTTTT.

As for this clonotype: A read error is possible here, since a much larger clone lies one base away. This chain uses TRBV4-1 with TRBJ1-2; possible D gene TRBD1, 5 bases. Deletions cut 1 base from V and 7 bases from J, with 13 bases between. CDR1 and CDR2 from the germline V gene are MGHRA and YSYEKL. The CDR3 is 14 amino acids. Written as DNA, the CDR3 is TGCGCCAGCAGCCAAGGAAGGGCCGGGGCTGGCTACACCTTC. Protein product: CASSQGRAGAGYTF.

This clonotype was detected only a few times. This chain joins TRBV3-1 and TRBJ2-3, with D maybe TRBD1 (6 bases). The CDR3 runs 12 residues. V was clipped by 4 bases and J by 14 bases, with 16 bases between them. Germline-derived CDR1 and CDR2 are LGHDT and YNNKEL (reference sequence). CDR3 sequence reads: CASSLGTLEVYF. The DNA of the CDR3 is TGTGCCAGCAGCCTCGGGACATTGGAAGTGTATTTT.

A few counts support this clonotype. This chain connects TRBV4-3 to TRBJ1-2; 9 nucleotides align to TRBD1. The junction had 13 bases not matched to a gene; V was cut back by 4 bases and J by 7 bases. The germline CDR1 and CDR2 sequences are LGHNA and YSLEER. The CDR3 has 16 residues. The CDR3 protein is CASSRKARDRVTGYTF. The CDR3 nucleotides read TGCGCCAGCAGCCGAAAAGCCCGGGACAGGGTGACTGGCTACACCTTC.

This clonotype occurred a few times. The rearrangement joins TRBV7-2 to TRBJ1-5; no definite D call. The CDR3 is made up of 16 amino acids. Trimming took 1 base from V and 0 from J, leaving 10 bases between them. Germline V gene sequence: CDR1 SGHTA, CDR2 FQGNSA. The CDR3 loop is CASSLDMGGSNQPQHF. CDR3 nucleotides: TGTGCCAGCAGCTTAGATATGGGTGGTAGCAATCAGCCCCAGCATTTT.

The rearrangement joins TRBV20-1 to TRBJ2-5, with unresolved D. CDR3 length: 14 residues. V shed 3 bases and J shed 1 base, with 12 bases lying between them. Germline V gene data show CDR1 as DFQATT and CDR2 as SNEGSKA (reference sequence). Here the CDR3 reads CSARAQAPQETQYF. The CDR3 region has the DNA TGCAGTGCTAGGGCCCAGGCCCCCCAAGAGACCCAGTACTTC.

The chain couples TRBV5-1 to TRBJ2-3; TRBD1 is a possible D gene (6 bases). Deletions cut 5 bases from V and 2 bases from J, with 12 bases between. From germline, CDR1 is SGHRS and CDR2 YFSETQ. CDR3 size: 14 residues. The CDR3 DNA reads TGCGCCAGCAGTGTGGACAGATACACAGATACGCAGTATTTT. It yields the protein CASSVDRYTDTQYF.

This clonotype was counted only a few times. The rearrangement uses TRBV7-3 and TRBJ2-2; D perhaps matches TRBD2 (6 bases). This CDR3 spans 13 amino acids. In germline, CDR1 is SGHTA, CDR2 FQGTGA. The V and J ends lost 2 bases and 6 bases respectively, with 7 bases between them. The CDR3 sequence is CASSLGGSGELFF. The CDR3, as DNA: TGTGCCAGCAGCTTAGGGGGGTCCGGGGAGCTGTTTTTT.

CDR3 nucleotides: TGTGCCAGCTCACCAGAAACTAGCACAGATACGCAGTATTTT. This sequence encodes CASSPETSTDTQYF. The chain has TRBV18 and TRBJ2-3; the D is unclear. The germline V and J ends were trimmed by 2 bases and 0 bases, with 6 bases remaining between them. The CDR3 is 14 residues long. Germline V gene lookup returns CDR1 KGHSH and CDR2 LQKENI.

In this sample, this clonotype turned up once. An end of the junction differs from the germline gene, which may be a read error. This chain uses TRBV4-3 with TRBJ2-1; no clear D. The V gene's germline CDR1 is LGHNA and CDR2 YSLEER. The CDR3 is made up of 14 amino acids. The CDR3 sequence: CASGQDSALDEQFF. CDR3 sequence (DNA): TGCGCCAGCGGCCAAGATTCGGCACTCGATGAGCAGTTCTTC.

The rearrangement joins TRBV7-6 to TRBJ1-5, with D tentatively TRBD1 (5 bases). The CDR3 sequence is 19 residues long. Between the trimmed V and J ends, which lost 5 bases and 0 bases, there was a span of 23 bases. Germline lookup yields CDR1 SGHVS and CDR2 FNYEAQ. The CDR3 DNA sequence: TGTGCCAGCAGCAACCTCCCCTTGGGGCCCCTTTATAGCAATCAGCCCCAGCATTTT. This gives the protein CASSNLPLGPLYSNQPQHF.

Regarding this clonotype: Germline and junction disagree at one end, which may indicate a read error. This chain uses TRBV9 with TRBJ2-7, with D possibly being TRBD1 (6 bases). Germline CDR1 is SGDLS and CDR2 is YYNGEE. The CDR3 spans 15 residues. The CDR3 here is CASSVDVAGVSERYF. The CDR3 region has the DNA TGTGCCAGCAGCGTAGATGTGGCAGGGGTCTCCGAGCGGTACTTC.